This is a list of T cell receptor beta chains from one sample in a study of identical twins. In TCRdb, the 5' RACE reads were re-called with MiXCR into one record per CDR3 protein. Of a few hundred thousand distinct CDR3 sequences listed, more than 9% were seen once; the top ten hold 2.5% to 3%. The same sample was also used in a study of yellow fever vaccine responses in identical twins.

The source material was PBMCs. These receptors came from a woman between 18 and 29 years old in good health. Both conserved end residues are part of each CDR3. The D gene is left open where the match is weak.

TRBJ2-7 TRBV3-1 . CASSQETGTSYEQYF
TRBJ2-7 TRBV28 . CASSLTTAFYEQYF
TRBJ2-1 TRBV6-5 TRBD2 CASSYGGGSYNEQFF
TRBJ1-1 TRBV18 . CASSPRVSEAFF
TRBJ2-1 TRBV11-2 . CASSSPRGLHAYEQFF
TRBJ2-7 TRBV4-3 . CASSRVWAEEQYF
TRBJ2-1 TRBV14 TRBD1 CASSHRPGQGYNEQFF
TRBJ2-7 TRBV5-1 . CASSLESTLAYEQYF
TRBJ1-6 TRBV7-8 . CASSLGEIYNSPLHF
TRBJ2-6 TRBV10-3 . CAISQGSGANVLTF
TRBJ2-5 TRBV5-1 . CASSFGQRETQYF
TRBJ2-1 TRBV2 . CASRILNNEQFF
TRBJ2-2 TRBV3-1 . CASSLLGGAGELFF
TRBJ2-7 TRBV7-9 TRBD1 CASSSRDSPSYEQYF
TRBJ2-1 TRBV29-1 TRBD1 CSGSGQGADEQFF
TRBJ2-2 TRBV12-5 . CASGQYISNTGELFF
TRBJ1-1 TRBV6-1 . CASRDGAKGTEAFF
TRBJ1-1 TRBV5-1 . CASHQPPNTEAFF